The following is a T cell receptor (beta chain) sequence with its context. This CDR3 is built from 14 residues. CDR1 and CDR2 (germline): MNHEY, SVGEGT. V lost 4 bases and J lost 3, with 10 bases in between. This sample is part of a study of blood T cell repertoires in COVID-19. Study-wide context: Acute-phase and convalescent COVID-19 samples originated in the United States, Italy and Spain. T cells, B-cell-depleted T cells, or PBMCs supplied cDNA or gDNA.

In the original workflow: Amplification from reference gene primers served as the basis for estimated nucleated cell counts. Clones were sequenced by immunoSEQ multiplex PCR, and TCRdb holds only the in-frame ones, with some missing. V, J and clone size are taken as reported in that table, and D and trimming were inferred from the DNA itself. The table has more than 150,000 clones, about 86% seen once. The TCR was taken from a man aged 45 to 65 with active or convalescent COVID-19. The sequenced material came from peripheral blood. The V and J genes are TRBV6-2 or TRBV6-3 and TRBJ2-1, with D uncertain. The CDR3 reads CASSSTADYNEQFF. The CDR3 DNA reads as TGTGCCAGCAGTTCCACAGCTGACTACAATGAGCAGTTCTTC.